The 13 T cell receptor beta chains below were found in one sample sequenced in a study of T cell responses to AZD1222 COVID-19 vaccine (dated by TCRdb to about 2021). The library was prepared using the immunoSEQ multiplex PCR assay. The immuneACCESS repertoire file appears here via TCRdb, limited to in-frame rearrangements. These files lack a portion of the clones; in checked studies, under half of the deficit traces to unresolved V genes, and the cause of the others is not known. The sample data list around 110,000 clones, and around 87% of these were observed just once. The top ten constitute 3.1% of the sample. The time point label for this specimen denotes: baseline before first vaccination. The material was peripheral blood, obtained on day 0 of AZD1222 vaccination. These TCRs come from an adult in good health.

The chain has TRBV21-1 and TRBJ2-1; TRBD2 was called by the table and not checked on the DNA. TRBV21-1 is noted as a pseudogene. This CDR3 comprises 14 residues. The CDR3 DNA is TGTGCCAGCAGCATCTCACTAGCCCGGGATGAGCAGTTCTTC. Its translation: CASSISLARDEQFF.

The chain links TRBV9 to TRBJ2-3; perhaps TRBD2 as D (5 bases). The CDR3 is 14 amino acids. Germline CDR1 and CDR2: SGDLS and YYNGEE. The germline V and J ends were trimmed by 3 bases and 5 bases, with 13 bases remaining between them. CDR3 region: CASSGSGGGDTQYF. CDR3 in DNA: TGTGCCAGCAGCGGGTCTGGAGGCGGAGATACGCAGTATTTT.

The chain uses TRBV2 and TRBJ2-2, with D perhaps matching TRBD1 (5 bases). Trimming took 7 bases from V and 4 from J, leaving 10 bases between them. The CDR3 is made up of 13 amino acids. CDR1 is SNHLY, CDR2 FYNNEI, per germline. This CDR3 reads CASIREITGELFF. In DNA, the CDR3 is TGTGCCAGCATCAGGGAAATCACCGGGGAGCTGTTTTTT.

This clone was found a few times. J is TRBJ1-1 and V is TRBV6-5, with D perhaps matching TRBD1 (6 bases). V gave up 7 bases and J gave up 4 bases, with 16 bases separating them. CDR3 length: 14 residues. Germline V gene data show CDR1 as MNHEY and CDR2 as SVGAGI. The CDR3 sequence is CASTMGEGGTEAFF. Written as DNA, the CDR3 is TGTGCCAGCACCATGGGGGAAGGGGGCACTGAAGCTTTCTTT.

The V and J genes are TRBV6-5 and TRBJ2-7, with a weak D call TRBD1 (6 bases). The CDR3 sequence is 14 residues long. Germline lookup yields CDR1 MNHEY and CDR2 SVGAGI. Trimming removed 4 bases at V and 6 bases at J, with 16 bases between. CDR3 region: CASSLTGFRAEQYF. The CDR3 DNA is TGTGCCAGCAGTTTAACAGGGTTTAGGGCCGAGCAGTACTTC.

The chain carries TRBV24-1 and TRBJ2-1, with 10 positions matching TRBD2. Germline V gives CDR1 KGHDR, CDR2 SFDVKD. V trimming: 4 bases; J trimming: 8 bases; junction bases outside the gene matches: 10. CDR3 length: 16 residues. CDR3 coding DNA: TGTGCCACCAGTGAACCTAGCGGGGGCTCGAGTCATGAGCAGTTCTTC. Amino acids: CATSEPSGGSSHEQFF.

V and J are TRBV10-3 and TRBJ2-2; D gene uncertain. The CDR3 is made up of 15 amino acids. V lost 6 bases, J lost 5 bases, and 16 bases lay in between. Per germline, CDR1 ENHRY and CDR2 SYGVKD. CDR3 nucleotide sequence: TGTGCCATCAGCCTCCTGGTAGTAGGGACCGGGGAGCTGTTTTTT. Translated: CAISLLVVGTGELFF.

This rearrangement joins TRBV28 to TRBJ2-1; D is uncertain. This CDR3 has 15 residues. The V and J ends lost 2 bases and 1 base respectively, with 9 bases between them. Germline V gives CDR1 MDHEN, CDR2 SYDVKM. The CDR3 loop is CASSLTRFSYNEQFF. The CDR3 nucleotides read TGTGCCAGCAGTTTAACTCGCTTTTCCTACAATGAGCAGTTCTTC.

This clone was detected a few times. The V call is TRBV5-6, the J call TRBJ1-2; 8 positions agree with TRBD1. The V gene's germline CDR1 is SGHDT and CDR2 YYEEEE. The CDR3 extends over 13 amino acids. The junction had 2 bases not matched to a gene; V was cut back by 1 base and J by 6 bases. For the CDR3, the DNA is TGTGCCAGCAGCTTGCAGGGGGCAGATGGCTACACCTTC. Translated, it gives CASSLQGADGYTF.

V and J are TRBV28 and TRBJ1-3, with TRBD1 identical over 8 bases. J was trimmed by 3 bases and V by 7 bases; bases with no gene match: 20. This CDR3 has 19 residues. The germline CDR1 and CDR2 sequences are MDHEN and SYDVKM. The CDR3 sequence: CASKWSARGREGDGNTIYF. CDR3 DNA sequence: TGTGCCAGCAAGTGGTCGGCCAGGGGGCGAGAAGGCGATGGAAACACCATATATTTT.

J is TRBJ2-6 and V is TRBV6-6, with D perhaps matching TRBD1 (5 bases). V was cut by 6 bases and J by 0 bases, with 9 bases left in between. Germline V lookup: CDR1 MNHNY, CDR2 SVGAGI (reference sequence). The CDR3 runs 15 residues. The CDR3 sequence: CASSPQGSGANVLTF. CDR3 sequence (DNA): TGTGCCAGCAGCCCCCAGGGCTCTGGGGCCAACGTCCTGACTTTC.

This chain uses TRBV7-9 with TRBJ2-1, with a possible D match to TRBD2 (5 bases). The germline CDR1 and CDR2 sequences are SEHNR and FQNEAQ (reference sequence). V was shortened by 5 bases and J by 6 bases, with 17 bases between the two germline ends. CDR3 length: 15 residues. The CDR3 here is CASSPPGSSVNEQFF. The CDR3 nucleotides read TGTGCCAGCAGCCCACCAGGTAGTAGCGTCAATGAGCAGTTCTTC.

CDR3 nucleotide sequence: TGCACCAGCAGCCAAGAACGATGGACTAGCGGGAACCGCACCGGGGAGCTGTTTTTT. This sequence encodes CTSSQERWTSGNRTGELFF. The chain couples TRBV1 to TRBJ2-2; the D call of TRBD2 is as the table states it, not checked on the DNA. TRBV1 is marked as a pseudogene. This CDR3 spans 19 amino acids.